This T cell receptor beta chain was sequenced in a study of T cell clonality in common variable immunodeficiency. Germline CDR1 is SNHLY and CDR2 is FYNNEI. The CDR3 covers 13 residues. J was trimmed by 1 base and V by 9 bases; bases with no gene match: 5. Study outcomes and limitations: CVID subjects showed higher TCRbeta clonality than healthy controls. In common variable immunodeficiency, TCR beta chains reportedly carried fewer deletions and N-nucleotide insertions.

For at least one year, all CVID subjects received replacement immunoglobulin. Data came from immunoSEQ multiplex PCR; TCRdb stores just in-frame clones and leaves some out. Recorded here are under 35,000 clones, none singletons. As for this clone: Its antigen is unidentified. The read ends 3 residues early relative to the CDR3; the germline J gene fills the gap.

The receptor was derived from a human donor with common variable immunodeficiency. Sequenced material: peripheral blood mononuclear cells. V is TRBV2 and J is TRBJ2-5, with TRBD1 identical over 7 bases. The CDR3 DNA, read in part, is TGTGCCAGTTACAGGGGAACCCAAGAGACC. Protein product: CASYRGTQET. Given in full, the CDR3 is CASYRGTQETQYF. Full variable domain (missing parts from reference TRBV2 and TRBJ2-5): EPEVTQTPSHQVTQMGQEVILRCVPISNHLYFYWYRQILGQKVEFLVSFYNNEISEKSEIFDDQFSVERPDGSNFTLKIRSTKLEDSAMYFCASYRGTQETQYFGPGTRLLVL.